The text below deals with one T cell receptor beta chain. This entry is derived from a study of early T cells in non-severe SARS-CoV-2 infection. One entry per CDR3 protein results from TCRdb running MiXCR on the 5' RACE reads. The sample carries 75,000 to 100,000 distinct CDR3 sequences, 13% to 15% recorded once. The ends lost 7 bases at V and 3 bases at J; junction bases unmatched: 13. There are 16 residues in the CDR3. What was sequenced was whole blood. The sequence derives from an adult who was a healthcare worker with PCR-confirmed SARS-CoV-2 infection or an uninfected control (not recorded which). The genes are TRBV12-3 or TRBV12-4 and TRBJ2-5; TRBD1 agrees at 8 bases. Here the CDR3 reads CASIDRGPGLEETQYF. The CDR3 coding sequence is TGTGCCAGCATTGACAGGGGTCCGGGCTTAGAAGAGACCCAGTACTTC.